The text below deals with one T cell receptor (beta chain). This record belongs to a study of blood T cell repertoires in COVID-19. Clones were sequenced by immunoSEQ multiplex PCR, and TCRdb holds only the in-frame ones, with some missing. The profile covers around 460,000 clones, with roughly 90% appearing a single time and roughly 0.87% taken by the ten largest. V shed 0 bases and J 6 bases; nucleotides not matched to a gene: 9. The germline gives CDR1 MGHRA, CDR2 YSYEKL. The CDR3 runs to 17 residues. The sequence came from a man between 18 and 35 years old with COVID-19, enrolled during active disease. The rearrangement links TRBV4-1 to TRBJ2-5; TRBD1 matches at 11 bases. Sequencing used peripheral blood. The chain's CDR3 is CASSQDVSGTGGQTQYF. Here the CDR3 DNA reads TGCGCCAGCAGCCAAGACGTATCAGGGACAGGGGGTCAGACCCAGTACTTC.